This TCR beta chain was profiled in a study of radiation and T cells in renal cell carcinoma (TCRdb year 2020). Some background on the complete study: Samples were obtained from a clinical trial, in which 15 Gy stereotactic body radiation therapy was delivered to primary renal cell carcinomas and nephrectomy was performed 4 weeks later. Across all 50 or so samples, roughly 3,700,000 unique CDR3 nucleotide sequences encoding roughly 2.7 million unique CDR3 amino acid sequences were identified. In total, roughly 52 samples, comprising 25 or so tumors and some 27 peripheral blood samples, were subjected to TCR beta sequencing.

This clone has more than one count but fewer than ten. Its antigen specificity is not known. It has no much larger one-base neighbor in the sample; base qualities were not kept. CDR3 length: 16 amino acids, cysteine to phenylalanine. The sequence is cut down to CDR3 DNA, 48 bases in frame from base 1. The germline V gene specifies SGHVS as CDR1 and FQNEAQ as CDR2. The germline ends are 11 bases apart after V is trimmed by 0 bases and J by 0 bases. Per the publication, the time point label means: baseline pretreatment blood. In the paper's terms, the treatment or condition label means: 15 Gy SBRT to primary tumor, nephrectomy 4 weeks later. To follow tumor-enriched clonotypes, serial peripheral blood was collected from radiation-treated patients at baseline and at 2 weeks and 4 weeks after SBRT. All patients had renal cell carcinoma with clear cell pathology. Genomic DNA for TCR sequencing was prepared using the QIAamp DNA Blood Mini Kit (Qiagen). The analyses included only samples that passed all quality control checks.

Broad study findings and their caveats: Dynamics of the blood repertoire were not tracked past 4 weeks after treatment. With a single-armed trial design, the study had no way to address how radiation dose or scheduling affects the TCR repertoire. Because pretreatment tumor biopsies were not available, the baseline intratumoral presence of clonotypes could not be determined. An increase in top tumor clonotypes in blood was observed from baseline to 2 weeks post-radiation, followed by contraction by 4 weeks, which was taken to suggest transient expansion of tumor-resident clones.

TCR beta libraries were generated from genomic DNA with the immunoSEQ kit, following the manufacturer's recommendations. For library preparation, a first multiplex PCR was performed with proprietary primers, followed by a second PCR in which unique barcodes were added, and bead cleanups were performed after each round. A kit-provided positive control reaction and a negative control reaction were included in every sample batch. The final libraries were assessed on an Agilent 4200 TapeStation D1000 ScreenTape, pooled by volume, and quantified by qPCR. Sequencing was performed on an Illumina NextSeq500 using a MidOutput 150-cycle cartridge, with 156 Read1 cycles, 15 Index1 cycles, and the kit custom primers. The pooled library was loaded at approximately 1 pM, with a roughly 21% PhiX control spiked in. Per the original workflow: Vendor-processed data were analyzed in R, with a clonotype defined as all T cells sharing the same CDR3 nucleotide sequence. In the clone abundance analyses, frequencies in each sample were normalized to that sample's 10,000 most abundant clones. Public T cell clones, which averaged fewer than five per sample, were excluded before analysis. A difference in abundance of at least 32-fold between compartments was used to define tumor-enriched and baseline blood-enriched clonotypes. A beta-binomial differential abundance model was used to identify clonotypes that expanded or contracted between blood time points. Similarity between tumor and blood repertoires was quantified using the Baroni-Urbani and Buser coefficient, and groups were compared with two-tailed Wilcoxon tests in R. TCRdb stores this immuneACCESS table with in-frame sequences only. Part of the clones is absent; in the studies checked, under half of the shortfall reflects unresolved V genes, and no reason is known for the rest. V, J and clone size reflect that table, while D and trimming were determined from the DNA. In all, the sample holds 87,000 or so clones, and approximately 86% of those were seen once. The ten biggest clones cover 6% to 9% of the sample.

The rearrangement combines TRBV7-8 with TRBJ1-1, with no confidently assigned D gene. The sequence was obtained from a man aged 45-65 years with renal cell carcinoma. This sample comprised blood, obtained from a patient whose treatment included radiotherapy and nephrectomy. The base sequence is TGTGCCAGCAGCTTAGCCCGGCAGGCGCTGAACACTGAAGCTTTCTTT. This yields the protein CASSLARQALNTEAFF.